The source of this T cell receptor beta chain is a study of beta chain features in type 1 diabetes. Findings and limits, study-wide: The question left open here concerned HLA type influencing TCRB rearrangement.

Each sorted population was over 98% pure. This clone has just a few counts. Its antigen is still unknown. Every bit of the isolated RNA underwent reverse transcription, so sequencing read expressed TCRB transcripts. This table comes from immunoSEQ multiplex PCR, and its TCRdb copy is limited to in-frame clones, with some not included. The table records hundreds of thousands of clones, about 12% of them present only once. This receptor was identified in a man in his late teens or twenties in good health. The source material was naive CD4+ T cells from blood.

The CDR3 DNA follows: TGTGCCAGCAGCGAAATCAGGACAGGCTCCTACGAGCAGTACTTC. Protein: CASSEIRTGSYEQYF. The chain employs TRBV28 and TRBJ2-7; TRBD1 matches 7 bases. In germline, CDR1 is MDHEN, CDR2 SYDVKM. Trimming took 6 bases from V and 0 from J; bases not matched to a gene: 8. The CDR3 is made up of 15 amino acids.